The next 27 T cell receptor beta chains were all read from a single sample in a study of long-term antiretroviral therapy in people with HIV. The assay used was immunoSEQ (version v3.0), run at survey level. Libraries were prepared by immunoSEQ multiplex PCR; TCRdb keeps only in-frame clonotypes and omits some of them. The sample consists of tens of thousands of clones, more than 75% of them appearing once. Sequences were derived from unsorted PBMCs, sampled 0.2 years before starting antiretroviral therapy. Receptors were obtained from a man younger than 35 with HIV.

CDR3 loop: CASSHRASGRSTDTQYF. The CDR3 DNA follows: TGTGCCAGCAGCCACCGGGCTAGCGGGAGGAGCACAGATACGCAGTATTTT. V gene TRBV7-9 combines with J gene TRBJ2-3; 11 nucleotides line up with TRBD2. V lost 5 bases to trimming and J lost 0 bases; unmatched junction nucleotides: 7. CDR1 is SEHNR and CDR2 is FQNEAQ in the germline V gene (reference sequence). The CDR3 covers 17 residues.

This sequence joins TRBV7-3 and TRBJ2-5; TRBD2 matches 7 bases. J gave up 0 bases and V 2 bases, and 6 bases lay outside the gene matches. The germline V gene encodes CDR1 SGHTA and CDR2 FQGTGA. CDR3 length: 16 amino acids. CDR3 bases: TGTGCCAGCAGCTTACGAAGCGGGGCCTACCAAGAGACCCAGTACTTC. This codes for CASSLRSGAYQETQYF.

V usage is TRBV6-6 and J usage is TRBJ2-7; the match to TRBD1 covers 7 bases. The CDR3 covers 14 residues. The germline V gene encodes CDR1 MNHNY and CDR2 SVGAGI (reference sequence). V gave up 7 bases and J gave up 2 bases; unmatched junction bases: 8. CDR3 bases: TGTGCCAGCAAGGGACAGTTTTACCCCTACGAGCAGTACTTC. It codes for CASKGQFYPYEQYF.

The chain uses TRBV4-3 and TRBJ2-1, with 7 bases identical to TRBD1. This CDR3 spans 18 amino acids. The trim removed 1 base at V and 0 bases at J, leaving 9 bases unmatched. Germline loops: CDR1 LGHNA, CDR2 YSLEER. This CDR3 reads CASSQALGQRSSYNEQFF. CDR3 nucleotides: TGCGCCAGCAGCCAAGCGCTGGGACAGCGAAGCTCCTACAATGAGCAGTTCTTC.

V and J are TRBV7-2 and TRBJ1-2, with TRBD1 as a possible D gene (6 bases). Germline CDR1 SGHTA, CDR2 FQGNSA. This CDR3 has 19 residues. Between the trimmed V and J ends, which lost 2 bases and 0 bases, there was a span of 22 bases. The chain's CDR3 is CASSLRGFPTGSTNYGYTF. In DNA form, the CDR3 reads TGTGCCAGCAGCTTACGGGGGTTCCCTACAGGGTCAACTAACTATGGCTACACCTTC.

The chain recombines TRBV20-1 with TRBJ1-1; the D is unclear. Germline values: CDR1 DFQATT, CDR2 SNEGSKA (reference sequence). This CDR3 is built from 10 residues. V was shortened by 1 base and J by 13 bases, with 10 bases between the two germline ends. CDR3 protein: CSARAAEGFF. The CDR3 DNA is TGCAGTGCTAGAGCAGCGGAGGGTTTCTTT.

J is TRBJ1-2 and V is TRBV28; D is uncertain. V lost 8 bases and J 5 bases, leaving 9 bases between the germline ends. The V gene's germline CDR1 is MDHEN and CDR2 SYDVKM. The CDR3 is 11 residues long. In DNA form, the CDR3 reads TGTGCCAGCTCCGGACGTTATGGCTACACCTTC. It translates to CASSGRYGYTF.

The chain links TRBV7-2 to TRBJ1-2, with D unresolved. CDR1 SGHTA and CDR2 FQGNSA come from the germline V gene. This CDR3 is built from 15 residues. Trimming took off 3 bases at V and 5 bases at J, with 16 bases between the two ends. CDR3 DNA: TGTGCCAGCAGCTTCGCCGGCAGACTCCTATATGGCTACACCTTC. Translation: CASSFAGRLLYGYTF.

This rearrangement joins TRBV7-2 to TRBJ2-7; 10 bases are a match to TRBD1. The V gene's germline CDR1 is SGHTA and CDR2 FQGNSA. The V and J ends lost 5 bases and 7 bases, in that order; junction bases with no gene match: 14. CDR3 size: 16 residues. The CDR3, as DNA: TGTGCCAGCAGCCATCCCCTGCGGCTGGGACAGGGGGAGCAGTACTTC. Encoded protein: CASSHPLRLGQGEQYF.

V is TRBV5-4 and J is TRBJ1-4, with 7 bases that match TRBD1. This CDR3 region has 14 residues. Unmatched junction bases numbered 7, after V lost 3 bases and J lost 8 bases. Germline V gives CDR1 SGHNT, CDR2 YYREEE (reference sequence). The CDR3 loop reads CASSSDRAAEKLFF. In nucleotides, the CDR3 is TGTGCCAGCAGCTCTGACAGGGCCGCCGAAAAACTGTTTTTT.

The rearrangement uses TRBV11-2 and TRBJ2-1; TRBD2 might be the D (7 bases). Trimming took off 1 base at V and 3 bases at J, with 19 bases between the two ends. CDR3 length equals 18 residues. CDR1 is SGHAT, CDR2 FQNNGV, per germline. CDR3 sequence (DNA): TGTGCCAGCAGCTTAGGTATTTTAGGGGGGGCCAACTACAATGAGCAGTTCTTC. Protein sequence: CASSLGILGGANYNEQFF.

V gene TRBV4-3 combines with J gene TRBJ2-7; D is perhaps TRBD2 (7 bases). Germline assignment: CDR1 LGHNA and CDR2 YSLEER. Trimming removed 2 bases from V and 4 bases from J, with 30 bases in between. This CDR3 has 20 residues. CDR3: CASSQLTPEINGGLQYEQYF. The DNA for the CDR3 is TGCGCCAGCAGCCAACTAACCCCCGAGATCAACGGGGGGCTCCAGTACGAGCAGTACTTC.

The V and J genes are TRBV19 and TRBJ2-2; D gene unclear. V was trimmed by 3 bases and J by 0 bases, leaving 8 bases between them. The germline gives CDR1 LNHDA, CDR2 SQIVND (reference sequence). The CDR3 loop spans 15 amino acids. CDR3 in DNA: TGTGCCAGTAGTATCCGACTCGCGAACACCGGGGAGCTGTTTTTT. It translates to CASSIRLANTGELFF.

The rearrangement links TRBV2 to TRBJ2-1, with TRBD2 matching 12 bases. This CDR3 has 15 residues. Per germline, CDR1 SNHLY and CDR2 FYNNEI. The V segment lost 5 bases and the J segment 6 bases; nucleotides outside the gene matches: 5. The CDR3 DNA reads as TGTGCCAGCAGTCCTAGCGGGGGGGATCCCAATGAGCAGTTCTTC. Amino acids: CASSPSGGDPNEQFF.

This sequence joins TRBV7-2 and TRBJ1-2; 9 bases match TRBD1. The CDR3 has 16 amino acids. Germline V lookup: CDR1 SGHTA, CDR2 FQGNSA. The V segment lost 5 bases and the J segment 4 bases; nucleotides outside the gene matches: 11. The CDR3 loop reads CASSLGGQGKFYGYTF. CDR3 DNA: TGTGCCAGCAGCCTAGGCGGACAGGGGAAGTTCTATGGCTACACCTTC.

The rearrangement joins TRBV18 to TRBJ2-1; TRBD2 is a possible D gene (6 bases). Germline V gives CDR1 KGHSH, CDR2 LQKENI. There are 15 residues in the CDR3. V was trimmed by 1 base and J by 5 bases, leaving 12 bases between them. This CDR3 reads CASSPLRDGNNEQFF. The CDR3 coding sequence is TGTGCCAGCTCACCACTGCGGGACGGTAACAATGAGCAGTTCTTC. The variable domain in full, with the rest retrieved from reference TRBV18 and TRBJ2-1, is NAGVMQNPRHLVRRRGQEARLRCSPMKGHSHVYWYRQLPEEGLKFMVYLQKENIIDESGMPKERFSAEFPKEGPSILRIQQVVRGDSAAYFCASSPLRDGNNEQFFGPGTRLTVL.

DNA for the CDR3: TGTGCCAGCAGCCCCGGGACAGGGTTTGTTCTCTACGAGCAGTACTTC. This codes for CASSPGTGFVLYEQYF. The J gene is TRBJ2-7, the V gene TRBV27; 9 bases are a match to TRBD1. The CDR3 contains 16 residues. With 6 bases clipped from V and 3 bases from J, the junction kept 12 bases outside the gene matches. Per the germline V gene, CDR1 is MNHEY and CDR2 is SMNVEV (reference sequence).

The chain is built from TRBV4-2 and TRBJ2-7; tentatively, D is TRBD1 (6 bases). This CDR3 comprises 15 residues. Trimming stripped 0 bases from V and 2 bases from J, with 11 bases between. Per germline, CDR1 LGHNA and CDR2 YNFKEQ. The CDR3 here is CASSQEGAGAYEQYF. DNA for the CDR3: TGTGCCAGCAGCCAAGAGGGTGCAGGGGCCTACGAGCAGTACTTC.

A single count supports this clone. This chain joins TRBV9 and TRBJ2-3; the match to TRBD2 covers 7 bases. The V segment lost 1 base and the J segment 1 base; nucleotides outside the gene matches: 3. The CDR3 loop spans 15 amino acids. Germline V gives CDR1 SGDLS, CDR2 YYNGEE. The CDR3 sequence: CASSVPSGGTDTQYF. In DNA, the CDR3 is TGTGCCAGCAGCGTACCTAGCGGCGGCACAGATACGCAGTATTTT.

V gene TRBV18 combines with J gene TRBJ2-3; TRBD1 matches at 7 bases. The V gene's germline CDR1 is KGHSH and CDR2 LQKENI. V lost 1 base and J lost 1; bases outside the gene matches: 2. CDR3 length: 15 residues. The CDR3 nucleotides read TGTGCCAGCTCACCACGCCAGGGGGGCACAGATACGCAGTATTTT. Its translation is CASSPRQGGTDTQYF. The full variable domain, its missing parts supplied by reference TRBV18 and TRBJ2-3, is NAGVMQNPRHLVRRRGQEARLRCSPMKGHSHVYWYRQLPEEGLKFMVYLQKENIIDESGMPKERFSAEFPKEGPSILRIQQVVRGDSAAYFCASSPRQGGTDTQYFGPGTRLTVL.

The rearrangement links TRBV6-1 to TRBJ2-5, with D unresolved. The J call may be wrong; the DNA end is better matched by TRBJ2-7. The CDR3 has 11 residues. Looked up from germline, CDR1 is MNHNS and CDR2 is SASEGT. The CDR3 nucleotides read TGTGCCAGCAGTGGCCTTCACGAGCAGTACTTC. Its protein product is CASSGLHEQYF.

This clone was counted once. V gene TRBV4-1 combines with J gene TRBJ1-5; 7 bases map to TRBD1. This CDR3 spans 16 amino acids. CDR1 and CDR2 from the germline V gene are MGHRA and YSYEKL. Trimming removed 1 base from V and 4 bases from J; junction bases left unmatched: 7. The CDR3 is CASSQAEGASNQPQHF. As DNA, the CDR3 is TGCGCCAGCAGCCAAGCTGAGGGGGCATCGAATCAGCCCCAGCATTTT.

The V call is TRBV5-1, the J call TRBJ2-1; D is perhaps TRBD2 (6 bases). V was pared by 0 bases and J by 1 base, with 8 bases between. CDR1 and CDR2 from the germline V gene are SGHRS and YFSETQ. The CDR3 contains 15 residues. CDR3 DNA sequence: TGCGCCAGCAGCTTGGTTGGGGGGTCCTACAATGAGCAGTTCTTC. This gives the protein CASSLVGGSYNEQFF. The variable domain in full, with the rest retrieved from reference TRBV5-1 and TRBJ2-1, is KAGVTQTPRYLIKTRGQQVTLSCSPISGHRSVSWYQQTPGQGLQFLFEYFSETQRNKGNFPGRFSGRQFSNSRSEMNVSTLELGDSALYLCASSLVGGSYNEQFFGPGTRLTVL.

This clone was seen once. The chain is built from TRBV27 and TRBJ2-7, with D possibly matching TRBD1 (5 bases). Per the germline V gene, CDR1 is MNHEY and CDR2 is SMNVEV (reference sequence). The CDR3 is 14 amino acids. V was pared by 4 bases and J by 5 bases, with 15 bases between. CDR3 nucleotide sequence: TGTGCCAGCAGTTGGGTCGGCAGGGCCAACGAGCAGTACTTC. As protein: CASSWVGRANEQYF.

The chain carries TRBV12-5 and TRBJ2-7; tentative D call: TRBD2 (5 bases). Trimming stripped 7 bases from V and 2 bases from J, with 18 bases between. Per the germline V gene, CDR1 is LGHNT and CDR2 is FRNRAP. CDR3 length: 15 amino acids. DNA for the CDR3: TGTGCTAGTGCCAACGGAGGCGGATATACCTACGAGCAGTACTTC. This encodes CASANGGGYTYEQYF.

The V call is TRBV27, the J call TRBJ2-3; TRBD2 matches at 11 bases. The CDR3 consists of 21 residues. V was clipped by 3 bases and J by 3 bases; unmatched bases: 20. Germline CDR1 reads MNHEY; CDR2 reads SMNVEV (reference sequence). CDR3 sequence reads: CASSFRGLSSGGAHVTDTQYF. CDR3 sequence (DNA): TGTGCCAGCAGTTTCCGCGGTTTGAGTAGCGGGGGGGCCCATGTTACAGATACGCAGTATTTT.

This rearrangement joins TRBV2 to TRBJ1-5, with a possible D match to TRBD1 (6 bases). The ends were cut back, 1 base at V and 2 bases at J, with 12 bases in the middle. Germline CDR1 SNHLY, CDR2 FYNNEI. This CDR3 is built from 16 residues. As DNA, the CDR3 is TGTGCCAGCAGTGAAGGGACAGCGGAGGGCAATCAGCCCCAGCATTTT. It codes for CASSEGTAEGNQPQHF. Together with reference TRBV2 and TRBJ1-5, the CDR3 gives the full variable domain: EPEVTQTPSHQVTQMGQEVILRCVPISNHLYFYWYRQILGQKVEFLVSFYNNEISEKSEIFDDQFSVERPDGSNFTLKIRSTKLEDSAMYFCASSEGTAEGNQPQHFGDGTRLSIL.